Below, 17 T cell receptor beta chains from the same sample are listed, as sequenced in a study of monozygotic twins with inflammatory bowel disease. TCRdb reanalyzed the 5' RACE reads and collapses them to one entry per CDR3 protein, without DNA. The table for this sample gives over 150,000 distinct CDR3 sequences. The source material was blood. These receptor sequences come from a human donor with ulcerative colitis or Crohn's disease, or a healthy co-twin of an affected twin (not recorded which).

The chain links TRBV27 to TRBJ2-1; TCRdb's assignment of TRBD2 cannot be checked, as there is no DNA. The CDR3 spans 20 residues. The germline gives CDR1 MNHEY, CDR2 SMNVEV (reference sequence). The CDR3 loop is CASGTQTGTSGRRTYNEQFF.

The CDR3 sequence is CAISAGLADNEQFF. This chain links TRBV10-3 with TRBJ2-1; TCRdb returns TRBD2, unconfirmable since there is no DNA. The CDR3 contains 14 residues. In germline, CDR1 is ENHRY, CDR2 SYGVKD.

V usage is TRBV7-9 and J usage is TRBJ2-3. This CDR3 comprises 11 residues. Per the germline V gene, CDR1 is SEHNR and CDR2 is FQNEAQ (reference sequence). The CDR3 sequence is CASSRPDTQYF.

The chain links TRBV9 to TRBJ2-4; the D call of TRBD1 rests on TCRdb alone, since no DNA is present to check it. The CDR3 has 15 residues. Germline CDR1 and CDR2: SGDLS and YYNGEE. Here the CDR3 reads CASSPFGGNKNIQYF.

The rearrangement links TRBV3-1 to TRBJ2-1; checking the TCRdb D call of TRBD2 is not possible without DNA. The germline V gene has CDR1 LGHDT and CDR2 YNNKEL (reference sequence). This CDR3 has 18 residues. CDR3 protein: CASSQFPTGTSINNEQFF.

This chain joins TRBV6-5 and TRBJ2-1; TCRdb outputs TRBD1, but without DNA this stays unchecked. The germline V gene encodes CDR1 MNHEY and CDR2 SVGAGI. CDR3 length: 14 residues. The CDR3 loop reads CASSYRGLYNEQFF.

V gene TRBV5-4 combines with J gene TRBJ2-7; TCRdb returns TRBD1, unconfirmable since there is no DNA. Germline CDR1 reads SGHNT; CDR2 reads YYREEE (reference sequence). The CDR3 length is 16 residues. The CDR3 is CASSLGPGTRTDEQYF.

The gene calls are TRBV7-2 and TRBJ1-6; TCRdb's D call of TRBD1 is untestable without DNA. Germline V gene lookup returns CDR1 SGHTA and CDR2 FQGNSA. The CDR3 has 13 amino acids. CDR3 amino acids: CASSSQQDSPLHF. The full variable domain, its missing parts supplied by reference TRBV7-2 and TRBJ1-6, is GAGVSQSPSNKVTEKGKDVELRCDPISGHTALYWYRQSLGQGLEFLIYFQGNSAPDKSGLPSDRFSAERTGGSVSTLTIQRTQQEDSAVYLCASSSQQDSPLHFGNGTRLTVT.

The rearrangement joins TRBV11-2 to TRBJ2-3; the TCRdb call, TRBD2, lacks DNA for checking. The CDR3 runs to 20 residues. Germline CDR1 SGHAT, CDR2 FQNNGV. CDR3 amino acids: CASRSSVGKGGGSGTDTQYF.

The chain carries TRBV5-1 and TRBJ2-3; TCRdb's D call, TRBD1, is unchecked because there is no DNA. Germline V gene data show CDR1 as SGHRS and CDR2 as YFSETQ. The CDR3 sequence is 14 residues long. CDR3 loop: CASRPGTRTGLEYF.

The chain carries TRBV24-1 and TRBJ2-2; the TRBD2 assignment by TCRdb is unverifiable without DNA. This CDR3 region has 16 residues. Looked up from germline, CDR1 is KGHDR and CDR2 is SFDVKD. CDR3 protein: CATGNSGGPNTGELFF.

This chain uses TRBV20-1 with TRBJ2-2. The CDR3 runs 11 residues. Germline values: CDR1 DFQATT, CDR2 SNEGSKA (reference sequence). The CDR3 region is CSARGNGELFF.

The chain combines TRBV10-2 with TRBJ2-1; TCRdb selects TRBD2, and the lack of DNA leaves this call unchecked. From germline, CDR1 is WSHSY and CDR2 SAAADI. CDR3 length: 16 residues. The CDR3 protein is CASSFRTSGTPDEQFF.

The chain carries TRBV5-8 and TRBJ2-5; the TCRdb D gene call, TRBD2, has no DNA to confirm it. Germline CDR1 and CDR2: SGHTS and YDEGEE. The length of the CDR3 is 15 residues. CDR3 amino acids: CASSLGLAGTETQYF.

The genes are TRBV19 and TRBJ2-2; the D gene TCRdb calls, TRBD1, cannot be checked with no DNA. Germline CDR1 and CDR2: LNHDA and SQIVND (reference sequence). This CDR3 is built from 14 residues. The CDR3 is CASTRQGTPGELFF.

This rearrangement joins TRBV11-1 to TRBJ2-2; TCRdb's D gene call, TRBD1, goes unchecked for lack of DNA. The CDR3 runs 16 residues. The V gene's germline CDR1 is SGHAT and CDR2 FQDESV (reference sequence). Here the CDR3 reads CASSLATGANTGELFF.

The V and J genes are TRBV20-1 and TRBJ2-7; as DNA is missing, the TRBD2 call by TCRdb cannot be tested. The CDR3 extends over 13 amino acids. From germline, CDR1 is DFQATT and CDR2 SNEGSKA (reference sequence). Here the CDR3 reads CSARTSGIHEQYF.